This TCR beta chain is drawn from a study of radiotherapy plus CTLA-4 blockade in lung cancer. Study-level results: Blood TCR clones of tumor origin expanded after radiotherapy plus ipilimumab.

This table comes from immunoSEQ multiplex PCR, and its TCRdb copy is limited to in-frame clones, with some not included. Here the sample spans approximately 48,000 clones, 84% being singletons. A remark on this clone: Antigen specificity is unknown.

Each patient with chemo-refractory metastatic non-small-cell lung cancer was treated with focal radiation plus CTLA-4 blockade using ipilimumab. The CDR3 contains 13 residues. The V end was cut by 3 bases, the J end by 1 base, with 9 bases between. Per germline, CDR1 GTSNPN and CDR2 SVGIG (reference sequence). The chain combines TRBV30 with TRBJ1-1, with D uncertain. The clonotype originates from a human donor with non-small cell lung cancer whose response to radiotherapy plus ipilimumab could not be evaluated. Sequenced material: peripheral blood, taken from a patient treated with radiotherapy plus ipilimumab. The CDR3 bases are TGTGCCTGGAGCGTTACAGCGAACACTGAAGCTTTCTTT. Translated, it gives CAWSVTANTEAFF.